The sample holds many counts of the clone carrying this TCR beta chain. The data are from a study of T-cell memory formation after mild COVID-19. MiXCR, run by TCRdb on the 5' RACE reads, gives a single entry per CDR3 protein. Among roughly 310,000 distinct CDR3 sequences, more than 15% were seen once, and the ten largest hold approximately 23%. This CDR3 region has 13 residues. Trimming took off 8 bases at V and 3 bases at J, with 13 bases between the two ends. Germline lookup yields CDR1 SGHTA and CDR2 FQGNSA. The TCR was taken from a man aged 18 to 29 who had mild COVID-19 (a few samples of this study predate the infection). Cell type and time point are not known. Sequencing was done on a sample of PBMCs or a T cell subset sorted from them (not recorded which). This chain joins TRBV7-2 and TRBJ1-2; D call uncertain. The CDR3 loop is CASSTMPDYGYTF. CDR3 DNA: TGTGCCAGCTCGACAATGCCGGACTATGGCTACACCTTC.